This T cell receptor (beta chain) was documented in a study of OX40 agonist ivuxolimab in advanced cancers. Study background: Every 2 weeks, patients got intravenous ivuxolimab at one of six dose levels (0.01-10 mg/kg). The study, taken as a whole, reports: Compared with CD4+, CD8+ T cells on average had more expanded clones.

Trimming stripped 1 base from V and 6 bases from J, with 10 bases between. Germline values: CDR1 LNHNV, CDR2 YYDKDF (reference sequence). The CDR3 has 13 amino acids. Data came from immunoSEQ multiplex PCR; TCRdb stores just in-frame clones and leaves some out. The profile shows 75,000 or so clones, 84% of them singletons. This clone was counted a few times. Its target is not known. The receptor was isolated from an adult with an advanced solid tumor such as melanoma, head and neck, liver or kidney cancer. The chain combines TRBV15 with TRBJ2-7; possible D gene TRBD1, 5 bases. Sequenced material: CD4+ or CD8+ T cells sorted from blood, taken in a trial of the OX40 agonist ivuxolimab. The CDR3 loop reads CATSRAKGAEQYF. The CDR3 region has the DNA TGTGCCACCAGCAGAGCGAAAGGGGCCGAGCAGTACTTC. Supplemented by reference TRBV15 and TRBJ2-7, the full variable domain reads DAMVIQNPRYQVTQFGKPVTLSCSQTLNHNVMYWYQQKSSQAPKLLFHYYDKDFNNEADTPDNFQSRRPNTSFCFLDIRSPGLGDTAMYLCATSRAKGAEQYFGPGTRLTVT.